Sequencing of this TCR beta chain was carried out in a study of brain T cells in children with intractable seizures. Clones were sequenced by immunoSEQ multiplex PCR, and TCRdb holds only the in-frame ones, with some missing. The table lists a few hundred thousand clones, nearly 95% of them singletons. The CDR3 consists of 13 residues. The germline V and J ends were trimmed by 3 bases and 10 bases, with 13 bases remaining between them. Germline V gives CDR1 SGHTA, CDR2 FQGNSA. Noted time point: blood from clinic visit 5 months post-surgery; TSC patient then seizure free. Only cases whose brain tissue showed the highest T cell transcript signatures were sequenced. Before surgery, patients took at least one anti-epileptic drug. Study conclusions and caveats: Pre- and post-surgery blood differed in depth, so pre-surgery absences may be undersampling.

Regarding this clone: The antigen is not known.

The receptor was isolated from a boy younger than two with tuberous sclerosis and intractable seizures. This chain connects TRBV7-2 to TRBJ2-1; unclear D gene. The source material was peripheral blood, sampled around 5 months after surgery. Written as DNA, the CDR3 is TGTGCCAGCAGCTTGACTCCCACGGTGGAGCAGTTCTTC. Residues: CASSLTPTVEQFF.